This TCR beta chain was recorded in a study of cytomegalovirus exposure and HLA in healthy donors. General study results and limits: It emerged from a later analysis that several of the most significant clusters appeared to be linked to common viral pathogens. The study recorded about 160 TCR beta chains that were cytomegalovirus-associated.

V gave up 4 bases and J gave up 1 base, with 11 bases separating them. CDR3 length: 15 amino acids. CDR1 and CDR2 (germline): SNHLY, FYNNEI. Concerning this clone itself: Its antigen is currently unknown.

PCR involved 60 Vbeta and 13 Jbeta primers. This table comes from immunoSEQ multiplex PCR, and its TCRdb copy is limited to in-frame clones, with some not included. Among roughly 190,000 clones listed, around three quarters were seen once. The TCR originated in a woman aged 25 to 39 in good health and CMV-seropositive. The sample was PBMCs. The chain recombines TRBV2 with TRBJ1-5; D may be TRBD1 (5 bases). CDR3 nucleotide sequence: TGTGCCAGCAGTGGGGAGGGGCTAAGCAATCAGCCCCAGCATTTT. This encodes CASSGEGLSNQPQHF.